A single sample is the source of the 16 T cell receptor beta chains below, sequenced in a study of blood T cell repertoires in COVID-19. Profiling relied on immunoSEQ multiplex PCR, and the TCRdb table lists in-frame clones only, not all of them. The sample carries 300,000 to 350,000 clones, 80% to 90% recorded once. The sequencing sample was made of PBMCs or T cells enriched from blood (not recorded which). The receptors come from a man aged 30 to 45 who had recovered from COVID-19.

This chain joins TRBV2 and TRBJ1-5; D remains ambiguous. Per the germline V gene, CDR1 is SNHLY and CDR2 is FYNNEI. The V and J ends lost 6 bases and 4 bases respectively, with 7 bases between them. The CDR3 has 12 residues. CDR3 nucleotides: TGTGCCAGCAGCCTCGCGAATCAGCCCCAGCATTTT. Its protein product is CASSLANQPQHF.

This clone has just one count. This sample includes further DNA sequences coding for the same CDR3. The rearrangement joins TRBV3-1 (or the pseudogene TRBV3-2) to TRBJ1-1, with D possibly matching TRBD1 (6 bases). This CDR3 region has 14 residues. V lost 1 base and J lost 1, with 7 bases in between. CDR1 and CDR2 (germline): LGHDT, YNNKEL (reference sequence). In DNA form, the CDR3 reads TGTGCCAGCAGCCAAGTAGGGGGGAACACTGAAGCTTTCTTT. This translates into CASSQVGGNTEAFF.

This clone has just one count. The chain has TRBV11-2 and TRBJ1-1; no clear D gene. Trimming cost V 3 bases and J 10 bases, with 21 bases left between them. The CDR3 length is 15 residues. CDR1 and CDR2 from the germline V gene are SGHAT and FQNNGV. In nucleotides, the CDR3 is TGTGCCAGCAGCTTGAACCATTGGACGGACCGGGGAGCTTTCTTT. This encodes CASSLNHWTDRGAFF.

The V and J genes are TRBV19 and TRBJ1-5; 9 bases fit TRBD1. Germline V lookup: CDR1 LNHDA, CDR2 SQIVND (reference sequence). This CDR3 is 18 amino acids long. The V segment lost 3 bases and the J segment 0 bases; nucleotides outside the gene matches: 9. The CDR3 DNA reads TGTGCCAGTAGTATGAGGACAGGGGCGAGGCATAGCAATCAGCCCCAGCATTTT. The encoded protein is CASSMRTGARHSNQPQHF.

The chain has TRBV19 and TRBJ1-1, with 7 positions matching TRBD1. The CDR3 totals 14 residues. Unmatched junction bases numbered 7, after V lost 5 bases and J lost 4 bases. Germline-derived CDR1 and CDR2 are LNHDA and SQIVND (reference sequence). Here the CDR3 reads CASSARQGTTEAFF. The CDR3 nucleotides are TGTGCCAGTAGTGCTCGACAGGGTACCACTGAAGCTTTCTTT.

The V gene is TRBV27, the J gene TRBJ1-5; 8 nucleotides match TRBD1. Germline CDR1 is MNHEY and CDR2 is SMNVEV (reference sequence). The V segment lost 8 bases and the J segment 0 bases; nucleotides outside the gene matches: 9. CDR3 size: 16 residues. The CDR3 nucleotides read TGTGCCAGCCGGGGACAGGCACTTCATAGCAATCAGCCCCAGCATTTT. Its protein is CASRGQALHSNQPQHF.

This chain joins TRBV15 and TRBJ1-5; 7 bases are shared with TRBD1. The CDR3 has 19 amino acids. Germline CDR1 LNHNV, CDR2 YYDKDF (reference sequence). The V segment lost 0 bases and the J segment 4 bases; nucleotides outside the gene matches: 15. The CDR3 DNA reads TGTGCCACCAGCAGAGATATGTCGAGGGGAGGACAGGAGAATCAGCCCCAGCATTTT. Amino acid sequence: CATSRDMSRGGQENQPQHF.

This chain joins TRBV14 and TRBJ2-5; D unresolved. The V gene lost 4 bases and the J gene lost 2 bases, with 14 bases spanning the gap. In germline, CDR1 is SGHDN, CDR2 FVKESK. This CDR3 has 15 amino acids. The CDR3: CASSPPLGPQETQYF. The CDR3 nucleotides are TGTGCCAGCAGCCCCCCCCTAGGCCCACAAGAGACCCAGTACTTC.

The chain is built from TRBV12-3 or TRBV12-4 and TRBJ1-1, with D tentatively TRBD1 (6 bases). Trimming removed 5 bases at V and 11 bases at J, with 18 bases between. The CDR3 contains 13 residues. In DNA, the CDR3 is TGTGCCAGCAGTCCTGGTGGGGGCCCCGGGGCTTTCTTT. This codes for CASSPGGGPGAFF.

The chain uses TRBV28 and TRBJ2-3; the match to TRBD2 covers 13 bases. This CDR3 comprises 18 residues. The germline V gene has CDR1 MDHEN and CDR2 SYDVKM. The ends lost 6 bases at V and 0 bases at J; junction bases unmatched: 9. CDR3 sequence reads: CASSLLGTSGDSTDTQYF. The CDR3 nucleotides are TGTGCCAGCAGCCTCCTCGGGACTAGCGGGGATAGCACAGATACGCAGTATTTT. The full variable domain, with the rest looked up from reference TRBV28 and TRBJ2-3, is DVKVTQSSRYLVKRTGEKVFLECVQDMDHENMFWYRQDPGLGLRLIYFSYDVKMKEKGDIPEGYSVSREKKERFSLILESASTNQTSMYLCASSLLGTSGDSTDTQYFGPGTRLTVL.

This clone came up a few times. The chain uses TRBV5-1 and TRBJ2-1; 7 positions match TRBD2. Germline loops: CDR1 SGHRS, CDR2 YFSETQ. The CDR3 has 15 residues. The V and J ends lost 0 bases and 9 bases, in that order; junction bases with no gene match: 9. The CDR3 nucleotides are TGCGCCAGCAGCTTGGATAGCGGGCGCCTCGGTGAGCAGTTCTTC. This encodes CASSLDSGRLGEQFF.

The genes are TRBV3-1 (or the pseudogene TRBV3-2) and TRBJ1-1, with D hard to call. This CDR3 has 14 amino acids. V gave up 2 bases and J gave up 4 bases, with 11 bases separating them. Looked up from germline, CDR1 is LGHDT and CDR2 is YNNKEL (reference sequence). Here the CDR3 reads CASSQSSESTEAFF. As DNA, the CDR3 is TGTGCCAGCAGCCAAAGTTCGGAGTCCACTGAAGCTTTCTTT.

This clone is a singleton in its sample. This chain links TRBV7-9 with TRBJ1-2; 10 bases are shared with TRBD1. Looked up from germline, CDR1 is SEHNR and CDR2 is FQNEAQ (reference sequence). V dropped 7 bases and J dropped 5; count of bases not matched to a gene: 7. The CDR3 has 14 residues. DNA for the CDR3: TGTGCCAGCAATGGGGACAGGGGAGGATATGGCTACACCTTC. It encodes CASNGDRGGYGYTF.

The chain uses TRBV9 and TRBJ1-6; D might be TRBD1 (5 bases). V was shortened by 4 bases and J by 7 bases, with 18 bases between the two germline ends. CDR3 length: 16 residues. Germline CDR1 SGDLS, CDR2 YYNGEE. The CDR3 nucleotides are TGTGCCAGCAGCTCCCGGGACTCGGGAGGAAATTCACCCCTCCACTTT. Translated: CASSSRDSGGNSPLHF.

The rearrangement links TRBV3-1 (or the pseudogene TRBV3-2) to TRBJ2-2; D may be TRBD2 (7 bases). The CDR3 has 17 amino acids. Germline V gene data show CDR1 as LGHDT and CDR2 as YNNKEL (reference sequence). V was clipped by 2 bases and J by 0 bases, with 13 bases between them. The CDR3 loop reads CASSQQGRGSNTGELFF. In DNA, the CDR3 is TGTGCCAGCAGCCAACAGGGGAGGGGGTCGAACACCGGGGAGCTGTTTTTT.

V usage is TRBV3-1 (or the pseudogene TRBV3-2) and J usage is TRBJ1-1; 9 bases agree with TRBD1. V shed 3 bases, J shed 1 base, and the junction held 6 bases outside the gene matches. The CDR3 is 16 residues long. Germline-derived CDR1 and CDR2 are LGHDT and YNNKEL (reference sequence). The CDR3 loop is CASSHIKTGGNTEAFF. DNA for the CDR3: TGTGCCAGCAGCCACATTAAGACAGGGGGGAACACTGAAGCTTTCTTT.